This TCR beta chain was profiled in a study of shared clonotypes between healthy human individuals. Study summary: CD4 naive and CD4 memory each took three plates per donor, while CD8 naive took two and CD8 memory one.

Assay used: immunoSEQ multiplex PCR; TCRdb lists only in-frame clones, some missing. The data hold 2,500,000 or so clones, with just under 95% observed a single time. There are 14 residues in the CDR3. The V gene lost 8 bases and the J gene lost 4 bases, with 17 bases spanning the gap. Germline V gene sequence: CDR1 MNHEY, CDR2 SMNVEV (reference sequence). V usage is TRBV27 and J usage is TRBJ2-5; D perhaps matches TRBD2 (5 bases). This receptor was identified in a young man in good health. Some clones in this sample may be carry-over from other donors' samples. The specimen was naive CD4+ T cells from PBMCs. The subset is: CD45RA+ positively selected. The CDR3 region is CASGLPGWGETQYF. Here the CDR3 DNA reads TGTGCCAGCGGGCTGCCGGGGTGGGGAGAGACCCAGTACTTC.